Below are 6 T cell receptor beta chains sequenced from a single sample in a study of vaccination and CD4 T cells after COVID-19. These receptors' targets are unknown. As for treatment: approximately nine-day PBMC culture with coronavirus spike peptide pools or control peptides (ViraFEST assay). The Oncomine TCR Beta short-read assay was what sequenced the DNA obtained from cultured CD4+ T cells. TCRdb analysed the PCR reads with MiXCR anew, one entry per CDR3 protein. Altogether under 20,000 distinct CDR3 sequences are present, around 80% being singletons, with the ten largest covering 16%. The sample was CD4+ T cells from blood, cultured in vitro, taken after SARS-CoV-2 vaccination. Source of these receptors: a human donor who received a COVID-19 vaccine.

The rearrangement uses TRBV6-1 and TRBJ2-1, with D possibly being TRBD2 (6 bases). Germline V gives CDR1 MNHNS, CDR2 SASEGT. The V gene lost 0 bases and the J gene lost 5 bases, with 11 bases spanning the gap. This CDR3 is built from 15 residues. DNA for the CDR3: TGTGCCAGCAGTGAAGCGAGCGGGCTCAACAATGAGCAGTTCTTC. The encoded protein is CASSEASGLNNEQFF.

The chain has TRBV30 and TRBJ2-7; D gene unclear. CDR3 size: 12 residues. V was trimmed by 5 bases and J by 5 bases, leaving 13 bases between them. Germline V gene sequence: CDR1 GTSNPN, CDR2 SVGIG (reference sequence). The CDR3 DNA reads as TGTGCCTGGGGCTACGATCTTGACGAGCAGTACTTC. This translates into CAWGYDLDEQYF. The variable domain in full, completed from reference TRBV30 and TRBJ2-7, reads SQTIHQWPATLVQPVGSPLSLECTVEGTSNPNLYWYRQAAGRGLQLLFYSVGIGQISSEVPQNLSASRPQDRQFILSSKKLLLSDSGFYLCAWGYDLDEQYFGPGTRLTVT.

The chain recombines TRBV7-8 with TRBJ1-1; maybe TRBD1 (5 bases). Trimming left V 3 bases short and J 3 bases short, with 11 bases between. CDR1 and CDR2 (germline): SGHVS, FQNEAQ. The CDR3 runs to 14 residues. The CDR3 protein is CASSFPGGDTEAFF. The CDR3 DNA follows: TGTGCCAGCAGCTTCCCCGGGGGGGACACTGAAGCTTTCTTT.

J is TRBJ1-2 and V is TRBV24-1; 10 bases are a match to TRBD1. Germline values: CDR1 KGHDR, CDR2 SFDVKD. The CDR3 spans 17 residues. V lost 5 bases to trimming and J lost 7 bases; unmatched junction nucleotides: 15. CDR3 amino acids: CATSALGQGFDSSGYTF. CDR3 DNA: TGTGCCACCAGTGCCCTGGGACAGGGGTTCGATTCAAGTGGCTACACCTTC.

The rearrangement links TRBV4-2 to TRBJ1-6; 8 nucleotides agree with TRBD1. Germline CDR1 and CDR2: LGHNA and YNFKEQ. The CDR3 is 15 residues long. J gave up 7 bases and V 1 base, and 3 bases lay outside the gene matches. The CDR3 sequence: CASSQGDRPNSPLHF. In DNA, the CDR3 is TGTGCCAGCAGCCAAGGGGACAGGCCCAATTCACCCCTCCACTTT.

This clonotype was observed a few times. The V gene is TRBV27, the J gene TRBJ1-2, with 9 nucleotides matching TRBD1. The germline V gene encodes CDR1 MNHEY and CDR2 SMNVEV (reference sequence). The CDR3 has 13 residues. J was trimmed by 4 bases and V by 6 bases; bases with no gene match: 3. CDR3 amino acids: CASSQTGGYGYTF. For the CDR3, the DNA is TGTGCCAGCAGCCAGACAGGGGGCTATGGCTACACCTTC.